A selection of T cell receptor beta chains follows, all from one sample in a study of blood T cell repertoires in COVID-19. Measured with immunoSEQ multiplex PCR; TCRdb has only the in-frame clones, and not every one. The sample records over 200,000 clones, 70% to 90% being singletons. The sample consisted of PBMCs or T cells enriched from blood (not recorded which). These receptors were obtained from a woman aged 45 to 65 in a cohort exposed to, infected with or recovered from COVID-19 (not recorded which). The CDR3 runs from the conserved cysteine through the conserved F or W. A D gene is named only where the DNA matches it firmly. Not all rows give a size; the values are once, few, many and, for expanded clones, a class.

V	D	J	size	DNA	CDR3
TRBV6-5	.	TRBJ1-5	.	TGTGCCAGCAGCGCAGACAGGACTAGCAATCAGCCCCAGCATTTT	CASSADRTSNQPQHF
TRBV14	.	TRBJ1-3	.	TGTGCCAGCAGCCAAGTTTCGAACACCATATATTTT	CASSQVSNTIYF
TRBV4-3	.	TRBJ2-2	medium-sized	TGCGCCAGCAGCCAAGAGGCGCAGGGGGGCCGGGAGCTGTTTTTT	CASSQEAQGGRELFF
TRBV12-3/TRBV12-4	.	TRBJ1-4	.	TGTGCCAGCAGCTCCCTTAGTGAAAAACTGTTTTTT	CASSSLSEKLFF
TRBV24-1	.	TRBJ2-2	.	TGTGCCACCGGCACACAGGGCGCCGGGGAGCTGTTTTTT	CATGTQGAGELFF
TRBV5-1	.	TRBJ2-1	.	TGCGCCAGCAGCTTAGAGAGGGTAGGGAATGAGCAGTTCTTC	CASSLERVGNEQFF
TRBV18	.	TRBJ1-1	.	TGTGCCAGCTCACCTAGGGGCATTCGGGCGGCGAACACTGAAGCTTTCTTT	CASSPRGIRAANTEAFF
TRBV3-1/TRBV3-2	TRBD1	TRBJ2-7	.	TGTGCCAGCAGCCGGGACAGCCACTCCTACGAGCAGTACTTC	CASSRDSHSYEQYF
TRBV4-1	.	TRBJ2-3	.	TGCGCCAGCAGCCAAGTCCTAGACCCTAGCACAGATACGCAGTATTTT	CASSQVLDPSTDTQYF
TRBV18	.	TRBJ1-1	.	TGTGCCAGCTCACCACTCTTAGGGGGTGGAGGAAGCACTGAAGCTTTCTTT	CASSPLLGGGGSTEAFF
TRBV3-1/TRBV3-2	TRBD1	TRBJ1-4	.	TGTGCCAGCAGCCAAGAATCTGGCAGGGGGAATGAAAAACTGTTTTTT	CASSQESGRGNEKLFF
TRBV9	TRBD1	TRBJ1-5	.	TGTGCCAGCAGCCCCTACAGTACAGGGGCCCAGCCCCAGCATTTT	CASSPYSTGAQPQHF
TRBV5-1	TRBD1	TRBJ1-2	once	TGCGCCAGCAGCTTGGGGTCAGGGGGCACTAACTATGGCTACACCTTC	CASSLGSGGTNYGYTF
TRBV5-4	.	TRBJ1-5	.	TGTGCCAGCAGCTCTGGCGGGACGGTGAATCAGCCCCAGCATTTT	CASSSGGTVNQPQHF
TRBV21-1	.	TRBJ1-2	.	TGTGCCAGCAGCGCGGATGACAGGGGCGGGGGCTACACCTTC	CASSADDRGGGYTF
TRBV7-2	TRBD1	TRBJ2-7	.	TGTGCCAGCAGGTTAACGGGACAGGGGGCCTCTGAGCAGTACTTC	CASRLTGQGASEQYF
TRBV3-1/TRBV3-2	TRBD2	TRBJ2-1	few	TGTGCCGGTAGAACTAGCGGGGTTAGCTACAATGAGCAGTTCTTC	CAGRTSGVSYNEQFF
TRBV3-1/TRBV3-2	TRBD1	TRBJ1-6	.	TGTGCCAGCACCAGGACAGGGGGGCATTCACCCCTCCACTTT	CASTRTGGHSPLHF
TRBV24-1	.	TRBJ2-5	.	TGTGCCACCAGTGACCGCGGGACCCAGACCCAGTACTTC	CATSDRGTQTQYF
TRBV11-2	.	TRBJ1-1	.	TGTGCCAGCAGCTTAGAGAGGGTTTTGAACACTGAAGCTTTCTTT	CASSLERVLNTEAFF
TRBV3-1/TRBV3-2	TRBD1	TRBJ1-6	.	TGTGCCAGCAGCTATGGGACAGGGGATAATTCACCCCTCCACTTT	CASSYGTGDNSPLHF
TRBV4-3	TRBD1	TRBJ1-5	.	TGCGCCAGCAGCCAAGGGACAGGGGGCATTCAGCGTCAGCCCCAGCATTTT	CASSQGTGGIQRQPQHF
TRBV11-2	TRBD1	TRBJ2-7	few	TGTGCCAGCAGCCGGACAGGGAAGGTGCGCGAGCAGTACTTC	CASSRTGKVREQYF
TRBV9	TRBD1	TRBJ2-7	.	TGTGCCAGCAGCGTAGGAGGGACAGGAGTCTACGAGCAGTACTTC	CASSVGGTGVYEQYF
TRBV18	TRBD2	TRBJ2-3	.	TGTGCCAGCTCTCCTAGCGGGGGGGCCAGTAAGGATACGCAGTATTTT	CASSPSGGASKDTQYF
TRBV14	.	TRBJ2-7	.	TGTGCCAGCAGCCAAGATTGGGGGCGGGAGCAGTACTTC	CASSQDWGREQYF
TRBV4-1	TRBD1	TRBJ2-1	few	TGCGCCAGCAGCCAGGACAGGGGCTTATGGAATGAGCAGTTCTTC	CASSQDRGLWNEQFF
TRBV28	.	TRBJ1-2	.	TGTGCCAGTGAACAGGGAGAGAGTGGCTACACCTTC	CASEQGESGYTF
TRBV7-8	.	TRBJ2-2	once	TGTGCCAGCAGCTCGACACTGAACACCGGGGAGCTGTTTTTT	CASSSTLNTGELFF
TRBV5-1	TRBD2	TRBJ2-5	.	TGCGCCAGCAGCTCGGGACTAGAGGGGGAGACCCAGTACTTC	CASSSGLEGETQYF